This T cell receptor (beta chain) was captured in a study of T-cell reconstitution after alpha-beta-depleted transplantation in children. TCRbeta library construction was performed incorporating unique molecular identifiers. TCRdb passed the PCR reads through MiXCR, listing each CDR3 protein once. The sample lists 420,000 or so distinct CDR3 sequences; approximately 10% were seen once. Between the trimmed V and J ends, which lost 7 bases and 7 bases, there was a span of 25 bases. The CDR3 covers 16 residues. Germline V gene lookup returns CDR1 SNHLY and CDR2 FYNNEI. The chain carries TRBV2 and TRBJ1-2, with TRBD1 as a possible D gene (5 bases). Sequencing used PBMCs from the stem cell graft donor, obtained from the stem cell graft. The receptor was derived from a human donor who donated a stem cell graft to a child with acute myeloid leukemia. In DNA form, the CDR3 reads TGTGCCAGCAAAGTATTAGGGGCCGTCTCGACGGGTGGCTACACCTTC. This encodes CASKVLGAVSTGGYTF.